Shown below are 27 T cell receptor beta chains from a single sample sequenced in a study of Ad26.COV2.S vaccination and SARS-CoV-2 variants. Here immunoSEQ multiplex PCR was the method, and the copy in TCRdb shows in-frame clones only, minus some. The sample shows nearly 95,000 clones, 82% of them seen only once. The sample here was peripheral blood, taken after recovery from COVID-19. Source of these receptors: a human donor who had recovered from COVID-19.

The CDR3 is CASSSGTSGGQGTQYF. Here the CDR3 DNA reads TGTGCCAGCAGTTCCGGGACTAGCGGGGGCCAGGGGACCCAGTACTTC. The chain couples TRBV28 to TRBJ2-5; TRBD2 aligns across 14 bases. CDR1 is MDHEN and CDR2 is SYDVKM in the germline V gene. Germline trimming cut 4 bases from V and 7 bases from J; bases unmatched to any gene: 8. The length of the CDR3 is 16 residues.

The rearrangement joins TRBV4-3 to TRBJ1-4; TRBD1 matches 10 bases. Germline CDR1 reads LGHNA; CDR2 reads YSLEER. The CDR3 spans 15 residues. After removal of 0 bases from V and 6 bases from J, the junction contained 1 base not matched to a gene. The CDR3 DNA follows: TGCGCCAGCAGCCAAGAGGGACAGGGGTATGAAAAACTGTTTTTT. This translates into CASSQEGQGYEKLFF.

The chain links TRBV20-1 to TRBJ2-5; no reliable D call. The CDR3 is made up of 15 amino acids. Germline CDR1 DFQATT, CDR2 SNEGSKA (reference sequence). Trimming cost V 3 bases and J 0 bases, with 14 bases left between them. The CDR3 spells CSASEATRYQETQYF. In DNA form, the CDR3 reads TGCAGTGCTAGTGAGGCGACCCGGTACCAAGAGACCCAGTACTTC.

V gene TRBV24-1 combines with J gene TRBJ2-1; 10 bases are a match to TRBD2. Germline loops: CDR1 KGHDR, CDR2 SFDVKD. J lost 3 bases, V lost 10 bases, and 8 bases had no gene match. CDR3 length equals 15 residues. The CDR3 region is CATQGWTSGYNEQFF. In DNA, the CDR3 is TGTGCCACTCAAGGTTGGACTAGCGGCTACAATGAGCAGTTCTTC.

V gene TRBV11-3 combines with J gene TRBJ2-1; the D is unclear. V was cut by 4 bases and J by 4 bases, with 14 bases left in between. CDR1 and CDR2 from the germline V gene are SGHNT and YENEEA. This CDR3 has 15 amino acids. The CDR3 nucleotides read TGTGCCAGCAGCTCCCCTAAAGCCGTGTACAATGAGCAGTTCTTC. It translates to CASSSPKAVYNEQFF.

This clone was seen many times. The chain joins TRBV7-9 to TRBJ1-4; D is uncertain. The V gene lost 2 bases and the J gene lost 0 bases, with 4 bases spanning the gap. The CDR3 extends over 14 amino acids. Germline-derived CDR1 and CDR2 are SEHNR and FQNEAQ (reference sequence). The CDR3 loop is CASSLRATNEKLFF. CDR3 nucleotides: TGTGCCAGCAGCTTACGTGCAACTAATGAAAAACTGTTTTTT.

The table lists this clone with a count of one. This chain connects TRBV9 to TRBJ1-3, with D perhaps matching TRBD1 (5 bases). CDR3 length equals 15 residues. Looked up from germline, CDR1 is SGDLS and CDR2 is YYNGEE. Deletions cut 3 bases from V and 0 bases from J, with 10 bases between. CDR3 nucleotide sequence: TGTGCCAGCAGCGCGGGGGACGGCTCTGGAAACACCATATATTTT. Amino acid sequence: CASSAGDGSGNTIYF.

The V gene is TRBV9, the J gene TRBJ1-1; D is unresolved. This CDR3 contains 16 residues. Trimming took off 4 bases at V and 2 bases at J, with 18 bases between the two ends. Germline-derived CDR1 and CDR2 are SGDLS and YYNGEE. This CDR3 is CASSLPWAGINTEAFF. The CDR3 nucleotides read TGTGCCAGCAGCCTACCCTGGGCTGGGATAAACACTGAAGCTTTCTTT.

This chain joins TRBV28 and TRBJ2-5, with D uncertain. The CDR3 sequence is 13 residues long. Germline values: CDR1 MDHEN, CDR2 SYDVKM. V shed 6 bases and J shed 1 base, with 9 bases lying between them. CDR3 nucleotides: TGTGCCAGCAGCCCCATACTCCAAGAGACCCAGTACTTC. Translation gives CASSPILQETQYF.

V is TRBV29-1 and J is TRBJ1-1; D gene unclear. Germline CDR1 reads SQVTM; CDR2 reads ANQGSEA. Deletions cut 5 bases from V and 3 bases from J, with 10 bases between. The CDR3 extends over 12 amino acids. The CDR3 coding sequence is TGCAGCGTTCTAGCTGGGGACACTGAAGCTTTCTTT. Translated, it gives CSVLAGDTEAFF.

The V gene is TRBV9, the J gene TRBJ2-1, with TRBD1 matching over 7 bases. The germline V gene has CDR1 SGDLS and CDR2 YYNGEE. The CDR3 is 14 amino acids. The J segment lost 5 bases and the V segment lost 0 bases, leaving 2 bases of the junction unmatched. Here the CDR3 reads CASSVVGTDNEQFF. In nucleotides, the CDR3 is TGTGCCAGCAGCGTAGTCGGGACAGACAATGAGCAGTTCTTC.

The chain links TRBV2 to TRBJ2-3, with 11 bases lining up with TRBD2. The length of the CDR3 is 20 residues. CDR1 SNHLY and CDR2 FYNNEI come from the germline V gene. V lost 6 bases, J lost 0 bases, and 17 bases stayed unmatched. CDR3 in amino acids: CASSDPSLRWTSGSTDTQYF. In nucleotides, the CDR3 is TGTGCCAGCAGCGATCCCTCACTTCGATGGACTAGCGGGAGCACAGATACGCAGTATTTT.

J is TRBJ1-2 and V is TRBV12-5; D not resolved. The CDR3 is made up of 14 amino acids. The V gene's germline CDR1 is LGHNT and CDR2 FRNRAP. Trimming stripped 0 bases from V and 3 bases from J, with 8 bases between. The CDR3 DNA reads TGTGCTAGTGGTTTGGTAGGTTGGGACTATGGCTACACCTTC. This gives the protein CASGLVGWDYGYTF. Using reference TRBV12-5 and TRBJ1-2 for the parts outside the CDR3, the full variable domain is DARVTQTPRHKVTEMGQEVTMRCQPILGHNTVFWYRQTMMQGLELLAYFRNRAPLDDSGMPKDRFSAEMPDATLATLKIQPSEPRDSAVYFCASGLVGWDYGYTFGSGTRLTVV.

The rearrangement uses TRBV11-2 and TRBJ1-1; 7 positions agree with TRBD1. The ends lost 2 bases at V and 1 base at J; junction bases unmatched: 4. CDR1 and CDR2 from the germline V gene are SGHAT and FQNNGV. The CDR3 has 15 residues. The CDR3 DNA reads as TGTGCCAGCAGCTTAATTGACAGGGCGAACACTGAAGCTTTCTTT. Its translation: CASSLIDRANTEAFF.

The rearrangement links TRBV7-3 to TRBJ2-2; 7 nucleotides line up with TRBD1. CDR3 length equals 15 residues. V lost 5 bases, J lost 4 bases, and 7 bases stayed unmatched. CDR1 and CDR2 from the germline V gene are SGHTA and FQGTGA. The DNA for the CDR3 is TGTGCCAGCAGCCCAGAGACAGGGTTCACCGGGGAGCTGTTTTTT. Translation gives CASSPETGFTGELFF.

Comment on this clone: Mismatch with germline at one junction end may stem from a read error. This chain joins TRBV28 and TRBJ1-1; no clear D gene. The germline gives CDR1 MDHEN, CDR2 SYDVKM. The CDR3 sequence is 8 residues long. CDR3 sequence (DNA): TGCTGGAACACTGAAGCTTTCTTT. Translation: CWNTEAFF. The entire variable domain, with the rest obtained from reference TRBV28 and TRBJ1-1, is as follows: DVKVTQSSRYLVKRTGEKVFLECVQDMDHENMFWYRQDPGLGLRLIYFSYDVKMKEKGDIPEGYSVSREKKERFSLILESASTNQTSMYLCWNTEAFFGQGTRLTVV.

The rearrangement uses TRBV7-2 and TRBJ2-7; 7 positions match TRBD2. The ends lost 5 bases at V and 4 bases at J; junction bases unmatched: 14. CDR1 is SGHTA, CDR2 FQGNSA, per germline. This CDR3 region has 16 residues. In DNA, the CDR3 is TGTGCCAGCAGCCCAAGGGGCGGGAGTATGAGATACGAGCAGTACTTC. Translating it yields CASSPRGGSMRYEQYF.

V gene TRBV28 combines with J gene TRBJ1-6; the D gene is possibly TRBD1 (6 bases). Trimming pared 5 bases from V and 1 base from J, leaving 12 bases between. Germline V CDR1 and CDR2: MDHEN, SYDVKM. This CDR3 is 16 amino acids long. In nucleotides, the CDR3 is TGTGCCAGCAGTCCACAGGGTGGGTCCTATAATTCACCCCTCCACTTT. It yields the protein CASSPQGGSYNSPLHF.

The rearrangement links TRBV4-3 to TRBJ2-2; no reliable D call. V lost 0 bases and J 5 bases, leaving 13 bases between the germline ends. The CDR3 runs to 16 residues. Per germline, CDR1 LGHNA and CDR2 YSLEER. This CDR3 reads CASSQDFVGQTGELFF. The DNA of the CDR3 is TGCGCCAGCAGCCAAGATTTCGTAGGGCAGACCGGGGAGCTGTTTTTT.

The chain carries TRBV2 and TRBJ2-1, with 10 bases fitting TRBD2. This CDR3 contains 13 residues. Trimming cost V 6 bases and J 7 bases; bases outside gene matches: 3. Germline V gene data show CDR1 as SNHLY and CDR2 as FYNNEI. The CDR3 DNA reads as TGTGCCAGCAGAACTAGCGGGAAAAATGAGCAGTTCTTC. Encoded protein: CASRTSGKNEQFF.

This clone was observed a single time. The J gene is TRBJ1-6, the V gene TRBV28, with 8 nucleotides matching TRBD1. V lost 3 bases to trimming and J lost 0 bases; unmatched junction nucleotides: 4. Per germline, CDR1 MDHEN and CDR2 SYDVKM. The CDR3 consists of 17 residues. The DNA of the CDR3 is TGTGCCAGCAGTTTGGGGGACAGGCTCTCCTATAATTCACCCCTCCACTTT. Its protein product is CASSLGDRLSYNSPLHF.

This clone was observed a handful of times. J is TRBJ1-3 and V is TRBV7-9, with 8 bases identical to TRBD1. There are 16 residues in the CDR3. Germline V gives CDR1 SEHNR, CDR2 FQNEAQ (reference sequence). The V segment lost 5 bases and the J segment 7 bases; nucleotides outside the gene matches: 13. The CDR3 DNA follows: TGTGCCAGCAGCGGCATAGGCAGGGGGCCTTGGAACACCATATATTTT. As protein: CASSGIGRGPWNTIYF.

This chain joins TRBV11-2 and TRBJ2-5; TRBD1 agrees at 7 bases. The V segment lost 7 bases and the J segment 5 bases; nucleotides outside the gene matches: 16. Per germline, CDR1 SGHAT and CDR2 FQNNGV. This CDR3 is 16 amino acids long. The CDR3 region is CASTPDRASPRETQYF. The CDR3 coding sequence is TGTGCCAGCACCCCTGACAGGGCTAGCCCCCGGGAGACCCAGTACTTC.

The CDR3 sequence is CSASAGGAESSPLHF. CDR3 nucleotides: TGCAGTGCTAGTGCGGGTGGGGCAGAGAGTTCACCCCTCCACTTT. The chain employs TRBV20-1 and TRBJ1-6; D is perhaps TRBD1 (5 bases). V lost 3 bases to trimming and J lost 9 bases, with 18 bases between them. The CDR3 has 15 amino acids. The germline CDR1 and CDR2 sequences are DFQATT and SNEGSKA (reference sequence).

The rearrangement joins TRBV6-6 to TRBJ2-7; 7 bases agree with TRBD1. The V gene's germline CDR1 is MNHNY and CDR2 SVGAGI (reference sequence). The CDR3 totals 14 residues. Losses at the gene ends were 7 bases for V and 0 bases for J; bases not matched to a gene: 6. The CDR3 DNA sequence: TGTGCCAGCAAGACCCGGGACAGCTCCTACGAGCAGTACTTC. Its translation is CASKTRDSSYEQYF.

The chain has TRBV11-2 and TRBJ2-2, with D possibly TRBD2 on 6 matching bases. Germline values: CDR1 SGHAT, CDR2 FQNNGV. The CDR3 contains 14 residues. The ends were cut back, 5 bases at V and 3 bases at J, with 10 bases in the middle. In DNA, the CDR3 is TGTGCCAGCAGCGAGCGGGCCTACACCGGGGAGCTGTTTTTT. This translates into CASSERAYTGELFF.

V and J are TRBV7-9 and TRBJ2-7; TRBD1 agrees at 8 bases. The CDR3 covers 14 residues. Germline V CDR1 and CDR2: SEHNR, FQNEAQ (reference sequence). Unmatched junction bases numbered 4, after V lost 1 base and J lost 5 bases. CDR3 DNA: TGTGCCAGCAGCTTAGGACAGGGGACCCACGAGCAGTACTTC. Residues: CASSLGQGTHEQYF.